One sample yielded the 28 T cell receptor beta chains listed below, sequenced in a study of T cells in Graves' hyperthyroidism and ophthalmopathy. Amplified TCR beta CDR3 regions came from RNA transcripts. Initially, a first-round RT-PCR of the TCR CDR3 employed the HTBI primer set. In TCRdb, the multiplex PCR reads were re-called with MiXCR into one record per CDR3 protein. The table lists 450,000 to 700,000 distinct CDR3 sequences, roughly 46% of them singletons. Sequencing was performed on peripheral blood or thyroid tissue (not recorded which). Receptors originate from an adult woman with Graves' disease, either hyperthyroidism or ophthalmopathy (not recorded which).

This clonotype has just a few counts. This chain joins TRBV28 and TRBJ2-7; 9 positions match TRBD1. Germline V CDR1 and CDR2: MDHEN, SYDVKM. The CDR3 runs 17 residues. The ends lost 6 bases at V and 1 base at J; junction bases unmatched: 13. CDR3 in amino acids: CASRRGQGYPLSYEQYF. For the CDR3, the DNA is TGTGCCAGCAGGAGGGGACAGGGTTATCCACTTTCCTACGAGCAGTACTTC.

This clonotype was observed once. This chain joins TRBV6-5 and TRBJ1-1; TRBD1 might be the D (5 bases). The CDR3 extends over 13 amino acids. The germline V gene has CDR1 MNHEY and CDR2 SVGAGI. With 2 bases removed from V and 7 bases from J, the gap between germline ends came to 11 bases. CDR3 amino acids: CASSYVSGGEAFF. The CDR3 nucleotides are TGTGCCAGCAGTTACGTATCCGGGGGTGAAGCTTTCTTT.

This clonotype was detected ten times or more. The chain is built from TRBV5-1 and TRBJ1-2; TRBD1 is a possible D gene (6 bases). The CDR3 runs to 13 residues. Germline values: CDR1 SGHRS, CDR2 YFSETQ. Trimming left V 3 bases short and J 6 bases short, with 12 bases between. CDR3 loop: CASSSSGANGYTF. The DNA of the CDR3 is TGCGCCAGCAGCTCCTCAGGGGCGAATGGCTACACCTTC.

V usage is TRBV6-5 and J usage is TRBJ1-6, with 8 bases fitting TRBD1. The CDR3 is made up of 15 amino acids. J gave up 5 bases and V 5 bases, and 5 bases lay outside the gene matches. The V gene's germline CDR1 is MNHEY and CDR2 SVGAGI. The CDR3 nucleotides read TGTGCCAGCAGTGATTGGACAGGGAATAATTCACCCCTCCACTTT. Residues: CASSDWTGNNSPLHF.

The chain is built from TRBV7-8 and TRBJ2-7; D gene unclear. This CDR3 is built from 14 residues. Germline V gives CDR1 SGHVS, CDR2 FQNEAQ. Trimming left V 4 bases short and J 0 bases short, with 10 bases between. The CDR3 DNA reads as TGTGCCAGCAGCTCCCGGGCCCCCTCCTACGAGCAGTACTTC. Translated, it gives CASSSRAPSYEQYF.

This clonotype has at least ten counts. V gene TRBV7-3 combines with J gene TRBJ2-2; the D is unclear. The CDR3 runs 15 residues. Germline-derived CDR1 and CDR2 are SGHTA and FQGTGA. V lost 5 bases to trimming and J lost 5 bases, with 15 bases between them. The chain's CDR3 is CASSPRHLATGELFF. For the CDR3, the DNA is TGTGCCAGCAGCCCGAGACACCTGGCTACCGGGGAGCTGTTTTTT.

At least ten counts were recorded for this clonotype. The chain links TRBV2 to TRBJ2-2; 7 nucleotides agree with TRBD1. The CDR3 is 17 amino acids. After removal of 4 bases from V and 5 bases from J, the junction contained 13 bases not matched to a gene. Looked up from germline, CDR1 is SNHLY and CDR2 is FYNNEI. The CDR3 loop reads CASSARGPFEETGELFF. The CDR3 nucleotides are TGTGCCAGCAGTGCAAGGGGGCCTTTCGAGGAGACCGGGGAGCTGTTTTTT.

V and J are TRBV7-2 and TRBJ2-7; the D gene is possibly TRBD2 (5 bases). V shed 0 bases and J shed 0 bases, with 9 bases lying between them. Germline lookup yields CDR1 SGHTA and CDR2 FQGNSA. This CDR3 is built from 15 residues. Here the CDR3 DNA reads TGTGCCAGCAGCTTAGCGGCTAGCTTCTCCTACGAGCAGTACTTC. It yields the protein CASSLAASFSYEQYF.

The chain joins TRBV2 to TRBJ2-7, with D perhaps TRBD1 or TRBD2 (6 bases each). This CDR3 comprises 15 residues. V was clipped by 8 bases and J by 0 bases, with 17 bases between them. Germline V lookup: CDR1 SNHLY, CDR2 FYNNEI. CDR3 amino acids: CASDRGEEPSYEQYF. In DNA form, the CDR3 reads TGTGCCAGCGATAGGGGGGAGGAGCCCTCCTACGAGCAGTACTTC.

In regard to this clonotype: No conserved phenylalanine or tryptophan is present at the end of the CDR3, so a read error is the likely explanation. No DNA is shown, since the ends of the CDR3 on it are uncertain; the CDR3 is the one TCRdb lists. The CDR3 loop is CASSPGAS. The rearrangement uses TRBV5-1 and TRBJ2-5; TRBD1, the D gene given by the table, was not confirmed from the DNA. The V gene's germline CDR1 is SGHRS and CDR2 YFSETQ. The CDR3 is 8 amino acids long, termini counted.

Details on this clonotype: It is likely a read error, because the conserved phenylalanine at the end of the CDR3 is missing. Because the CDR3's place on the DNA is in doubt, the DNA is left out and the CDR3 is given as listed by TCRdb. V gene TRBV6-6 combines with J gene TRBJ2-5; TRBD2, as called in the table, went unchecked against the DNA. The germline V gene has CDR1 MNHNY and CDR2 SVGAGI (reference sequence). Both ends counted, the CDR3 spans 8 residues. CDR3 region: CASSPSPD.

This clonotype came up many times. V usage is TRBV5-1 and J usage is TRBJ1-4; D remains ambiguous. The CDR3 runs 15 residues. Trimming took 1 base from V and 0 from J, leaving 7 bases between them. Germline lookup yields CDR1 SGHRS and CDR2 YFSETQ. CDR3 region: CASSLQTSTNEKLFF. CDR3 nucleotide sequence: TGCGCCAGCAGCTTGCAGACTTCAACTAATGAAAAACTGTTTTTT. Combining the CDR3 with reference TRBV5-1 and TRBJ1-4 gives the whole variable domain KAGVTQTPRYLIKTRGQQVTLSCSPISGHRSVSWYQQTPGQGLQFLFEYFSETQRNKGNFPGRFSGRQFSNSRSEMNVSTLELGDSALYLCASSLQTSTNEKLFFGSGTQLSVL.

CDR3 coding DNA: TGTGCCAGCAGCCCGAGCGTGGAAACGCCCCAGCATTTT. Protein product: CASSPSVETPQHF. The chain recombines TRBV9 with TRBJ1-5, with D unclear. Looked up from germline, CDR1 is SGDLS and CDR2 is YYNGEE. The CDR3 totals 13 residues. Trimming took 4 bases from V and 9 from J, leaving 14 bases between them.

At least ten counts were recorded for this clonotype. This chain joins TRBV5-1 and TRBJ2-7; D unresolved. Per the germline V gene, CDR1 is SGHRS and CDR2 is YFSETQ. This CDR3 region has 15 residues. V was pared by 0 bases and J by 3 bases, with 13 bases between. The CDR3 protein is CASSLEPNIVYEQYF. For the CDR3, the DNA is TGCGCCAGCAGCTTGGAACCGAACATCGTCTACGAGCAGTACTTC.

This clonotype was picked up many times. CDR3 region: CAITERGGNYGYTF. The CDR3 DNA reads TGTGCCATAACTGAGAGGGGAGGGAACTATGGCTACACCTTC. This chain joins TRBV10-3 and TRBJ1-2; TRBD1 is a possible D gene (5 bases). With 9 bases removed from V and 2 bases from J, the gap between germline ends came to 16 bases. CDR3 length: 14 residues. Per the germline V gene, CDR1 is ENHRY and CDR2 is SYGVKD.

This clonotype was picked up many times. V and J are TRBV6-6 and TRBJ2-5, with 9 bases matching TRBD1. Germline-derived CDR1 and CDR2 are MNHNY and SVGAGI (reference sequence). V trimming: 6 bases; J trimming: 5 bases; junction bases outside the gene matches: 10. CDR3 size: 15 residues. For the CDR3, the DNA is TGTGCCAGCAGCCGTCCCGGGACAGGGAGGGAGACCCAGTACTTC. Translated, it gives CASSRPGTGRETQYF.

Of note for this clonotype: The conserved phenylalanine or tryptophan is not found at the CDR3 terminus, so this likely reflects a read error. No DNA is shown, since the ends of the CDR3 on it are uncertain; the CDR3 is the one TCRdb lists. The J gene is TRBJ1-6, the V gene TRBV5-1; the DNA was not used to check the table's D call, TRBD1. The CDR3 numbers 11 amino acids, ends counted. CDR1 is SGHRS, CDR2 YFSETQ, per germline. The CDR3 is CASSQDPEGHL.

As regards this clonotype: Compared with germline, one end of the junction differs, possibly owing to a read error. CDR3 sequence (DNA): TGTGCCAGCAACTTAGTAGGGACAGGCGTTGAAAAACTGTTTTTT. It translates to CASNLVGTGVEKLFF. The chain uses TRBV7-2 and TRBJ1-4; 8 bases map to TRBD1. This CDR3 region has 15 residues. The germline V gene encodes CDR1 SGHTA and CDR2 FQGNSA.

This clonotype came up a few times. This chain joins TRBV9 and TRBJ2-1; D not certain. Germline lookup yields CDR1 SGDLS and CDR2 YYNGEE. The V end was cut by 0 bases, the J end by 8 bases, with 9 bases between. This CDR3 has 13 amino acids. The CDR3 reads CASSVGAQDEQFF. The CDR3 nucleotides read TGTGCCAGCAGCGTAGGAGCCCAAGATGAGCAGTTCTTC.

With regard to this clonotype: The CDR3 does not close with the conserved phenylalanine or tryptophan, likely indicating a read error. No DNA is shown, since the ends of the CDR3 on it are uncertain; the CDR3 is the one TCRdb lists. The chain recombines TRBV6-5 with TRBJ1-5; the table's D call, TRBD1, has no DNA check behind it. Germline V lookup: CDR1 MNHEY, CDR2 SVGAGI. Including both end residues, the CDR3 is 9 amino acids long. The CDR3 region is CASSWTAYS.

This clonotype was counted many times. This chain links TRBV7-9 with TRBJ2-2, with 8 positions matching TRBD1. Trimming took 8 bases from V and 3 from J; bases not matched to a gene: 11. This CDR3 has 16 amino acids. Per germline, CDR1 SEHNR and CDR2 FQNEAQ (reference sequence). Here the CDR3 DNA reads TGTGCCAGCCCACCTACAGGGGGTTTCGACACCGGGGAGCTGTTTTTT. Its translation is CASPPTGGFDTGELFF.

The chain combines TRBV2 with TRBJ1-1; 7 bases match TRBD1. CDR3 size: 14 residues. J gave up 1 base and V 4 bases, and 3 bases lay outside the gene matches. The germline gives CDR1 SNHLY, CDR2 FYNNEI. CDR3: CASSGDSRNTEAFF. The DNA for the CDR3 is TGTGCCAGCAGTGGGGACAGTCGGAACACTGAAGCTTTCTTT. The entire variable domain, with the rest obtained from reference TRBV2 and TRBJ1-1, is as follows: EPEVTQTPSHQVTQMGQEVILRCVPISNHLYFYWYRQILGQKVEFLVSFYNNEISEKSEIFDDQFSVERPDGSNFTLKIRSTKLEDSAMYFCASSGDSRNTEAFFGQGTRLTVV.

This rearrangement joins TRBV20-1 to TRBJ2-6; possibly TRBD1 for D (5 bases). Germline V gives CDR1 DFQATT, CDR2 SNEGSKA (reference sequence). The length of the CDR3 is 13 residues. Trimming left V 5 bases short and J 2 bases short, with 7 bases between. The chain's CDR3 is CSASGTGANVLTF. The DNA of the CDR3 is TGCAGTGCTTCAGGGACTGGGGCCAACGTCCTGACTTTC.

J is TRBJ2-4 and V is TRBV29-1, with 9 bases matching TRBD2. CDR3 length: 13 residues. Germline V gene data show CDR1 as SQVTM and CDR2 as ANQGSEA. Unmatched junction bases numbered 3, after V lost 1 base and J lost 8 bases. The CDR3 spells CSVEGLAGHIQYF. CDR3 DNA: TGCAGCGTTGAAGGGCTAGCGGGACACATTCAGTACTTC.

A few counts support this clonotype. This chain uses TRBV25-1 with TRBJ1-1; D remains unclear. Germline V lookup: CDR1 MGHDK, CDR2 SYGVNS. The CDR3 is made up of 12 amino acids. Trimming pared 4 bases from V and 6 bases from J, leaving 9 bases between. The CDR3 bases are TGTGCCAGCAGTGGGGGTTTGGCTGAAGCTTTCTTT. It encodes CASSGGLAEAFF.

This clonotype was observed many times. The J gene is TRBJ2-7, the V gene TRBV20-1, with D perhaps matching TRBD1 (5 bases). The CDR3 totals 11 residues. Germline assignment: CDR1 DFQATT and CDR2 SNEGSKA (reference sequence). Trimming removed 0 bases from V and 7 bases from J, with 7 bases in between. CDR3 coding DNA: TGCAGTGCTAGAGAGGACATTGAGCAGTACTTC. Protein: CSAREDIEQYF.

This sequence joins TRBV2 and TRBJ2-5; weak D call: TRBD2 (6 bases). CDR1 is SNHLY, CDR2 FYNNEI, per germline. This CDR3 contains 13 residues. V shed 6 bases and J shed 6 bases, with 14 bases lying between them. CDR3 residues: CASSKLARQTQYF. The CDR3 nucleotides read TGTGCCAGCAGCAAACTAGCCCGACAGACCCAGTACTTC.

This chain connects TRBV7-2 to TRBJ1-2, with no clear D. The CDR3 covers 12 residues. CDR1 and CDR2 from the germline V gene are SGHTA and FQGNSA. The germline V and J ends were trimmed by 10 bases and 1 base, with 10 bases remaining between them. The CDR3 DNA follows: TGTGCCACCTCATTCTTTAACTATGGCTACACCTTC. Translated, it gives CATSFFNYGYTF.